A single sample gave rise to the 15 T cell receptor beta chains below, sequenced in a study of naive and memory T cell subsets. Both TRBC1 and TRBC2 were covered by a beta constant-region primer of two equimolar oligonucleotides. Ligated cDNA was amplified by four rounds of PCR with nested alpha and beta constant-region primers and SP2. TCRdb recomputed calls from the UMI-ligation and nested PCR reads with MiXCR, one row per CDR3 protein. Of approximately 140,000 distinct CDR3 sequences listed, roughly 23% are singletons. These receptors' targets are unknown. Study-wide results and caveats: Especially in CD8 cells, naive repertoires contained a few larger clonotypes, possibly CD45RA-re-expressing memory cells.

The sample consisted of naive CD4+ T cells from blood. These receptors all come from a human donor in good health.

V usage is TRBV7-9 and J usage is TRBJ1-5; D call uncertain. Trimming shortened V by 1 base and J by 6 bases, and 13 bases separated the two germline ends. CDR1 and CDR2 from the germline V gene are SEHNR and FQNEAQ (reference sequence). This CDR3 has 15 residues. The CDR3 nucleotides read TGTGCCAGCAGCTTAGGTGGGGAGGCAGGTCAGCCCCAGCATTTT. It codes for CASSLGGEAGQPQHF.

The rearrangement joins TRBV6-5 to TRBJ2-1; the match to TRBD2 covers 8 bases. V was clipped by 5 bases and J by 9 bases; unmatched bases: 12. CDR1 is MNHEY and CDR2 is SVGAGI in the germline V gene. This CDR3 contains 15 residues. Here the CDR3 reads CASSPPAGVVSEQFF. As DNA, the CDR3 is TGTGCCAGCAGTCCCCCAGCGGGAGTAGTTAGTGAGCAGTTCTTC.

The chain is built from TRBV20-1 and TRBJ2-4; possibly TRBD1 for D (6 bases). V lost 5 bases and J 2 bases, leaving 13 bases between the germline ends. The CDR3 is 14 residues long. Per germline, CDR1 DFQATT and CDR2 SNEGSKA (reference sequence). This chain's CDR3 is CSAGFRGTKNIQYF. Written as DNA, the CDR3 is TGCAGTGCTGGATTTAGGGGGACCAAAAACATTCAGTACTTC.

The CDR3 DNA sequence: TGTGCCAGCAAATTAGGGCTACCGGCCTACGAGCAGTACTTC. Translating it yields CASKLGLPAYEQYF. V gene TRBV25-1 combines with J gene TRBJ2-7; no clear D gene. There are 14 residues in the CDR3. V lost 7 bases, J lost 2 bases, and 15 bases lay in between. Per the germline V gene, CDR1 is MGHDK and CDR2 is SYGVNS.

The chain combines TRBV27 with TRBJ2-1; 7 bases agree with TRBD2. V gave up 4 bases and J gave up 6 bases; unmatched junction bases: 6. CDR1 MNHEY and CDR2 SMNVEV come from the germline V gene (reference sequence). This CDR3 spans 14 amino acids. CDR3: CASSSGGSGNEQFF. In nucleotides, the CDR3 is TGTGCCAGCAGTTCTGGCGGGAGTGGCAATGAGCAGTTCTTC.

The V and J genes are TRBV20-1 and TRBJ1-1, with D uncertain. The CDR3 has 15 amino acids. From germline, CDR1 is DFQATT and CDR2 SNEGSKA (reference sequence). The V end was cut by 1 base, the J end by 0 bases, with 12 bases between. The CDR3 is CSARARVVMNTEAFF. For the CDR3, the DNA is TGCAGTGCTAGAGCGCGAGTGGTTATGAACACTGAAGCTTTCTTT.

The chain recombines TRBV6-5 with TRBJ2-7; D possibly corresponds to TRBD2 (6 bases). The CDR3 is made up of 14 amino acids. Germline CDR1 MNHEY, CDR2 SVGAGI. The V and J ends lost 6 bases and 7 bases respectively, with 19 bases between them. The CDR3 region is CASRLGGRGLEQYF. CDR3 DNA sequence: TGTGCCAGCAGACTCGGGGGACGGGGCCTGGAGCAGTACTTC.

This clonotype was seen many times. The CDR3 nucleotides are TGTGCCAGCTCACCACTCCCACGTAGCGGGACTTCCTACGAGCAGTACTTC. Translated, it gives CASSPLPRSGTSYEQYF. The chain carries TRBV18 and TRBJ2-7, with TRBD2 identical over 8 bases. The V gene end was trimmed by 1 base and the J gene end by 1 base; junction bases not matched to a gene: 9. Germline CDR1 reads KGHSH; CDR2 reads LQKENI. The CDR3 covers 17 residues.

This clonotype was picked up many times. V gene TRBV20-1 combines with J gene TRBJ2-3; 15 nucleotides align to TRBD2. The CDR3 contains 18 residues. The germline CDR1 and CDR2 sequences are DFQATT and SNEGSKA (reference sequence). Trimming at V came to 2 bases and at J to 5 bases, leaving 11 bases not matched to a gene. CDR3 sequence reads: CSARPGLAGGPSGDTQYF. In DNA form, the CDR3 reads TGCAGTGCTAGACCCGGACTAGCGGGAGGGCCCTCTGGAGATACGCAGTATTTT.

This clonotype was seen repeatedly, ten times or more. The gene calls are TRBV7-6 and TRBJ2-5, with TRBD2 identical over 9 bases. With V trimmed by 5 bases and J by 3 bases, 4 bases remained unmatched. This CDR3 has 14 amino acids. Germline V gives CDR1 SGHVS, CDR2 FNYEAQ. CDR3 in DNA: TGTGCCAGCAGCCGCGGGAGGGCCAAAGAGACCCAGTACTTC. Its protein is CASSRGRAKETQYF.

The genes are TRBV12-3 or TRBV12-4 and TRBJ2-1; D gene unclear. V dropped 8 bases and J dropped 2 bases, with 16 bases sitting between them. The CDR3 contains 15 residues. The CDR3 region is CASRSRSITYNEQFF. In DNA, the CDR3 is TGTGCCAGCCGTTCTAGGAGCATAACCTACAATGAGCAGTTCTTC.

A few counts support this clonotype. CDR3 residues: CSAGGRMGTDTQYF. CDR3 nucleotide sequence: TGCAGTGCCGGGGGGAGGATGGGCACAGATACGCAGTATTTT. The chain joins TRBV20-1 to TRBJ2-3; 7 nucleotides agree with TRBD2. V trimming: 6 bases; J trimming: 1 base; junction bases outside the gene matches: 7. CDR1 and CDR2 (germline): DFQATT, SNEGSKA (reference sequence). CDR3 length: 14 residues.

This clonotype was found many times. The rearrangement uses TRBV20-1 and TRBJ2-7; D ambiguous. The length of the CDR3 is 12 residues. Trimming cost V 0 bases and J 10 bases, with 13 bases left between them. Germline V lookup: CDR1 DFQATT, CDR2 SNEGSKA (reference sequence). The CDR3 region has the DNA TGCAGTGCTAGAGAACGAGCTAGTGAACAGTACTTC. It specifies CSARERASEQYF.

The V gene is TRBV2, the J gene TRBJ2-1; 8 bases line up with TRBD1. CDR3 size: 15 residues. Germline V gene lookup returns CDR1 SNHLY and CDR2 FYNNEI. J gave up 0 bases and V 6 bases, and 4 bases lay outside the gene matches. CDR3 protein: CASRGQAVSYNEQFF. CDR3 sequence (DNA): TGTGCCAGCAGGGGACAGGCCGTCTCCTACAATGAGCAGTTCTTC.

V and J are TRBV2 and TRBJ1-1; the D is unclear. Germline V gives CDR1 SNHLY, CDR2 FYNNEI. The germline V and J ends were trimmed by 8 bases and 2 bases, with 6 bases remaining between them. This CDR3 has 11 amino acids. The CDR3: CASGGNTEAFF. The CDR3 bases are TGTGCCAGCGGAGGAAACACTGAAGCTTTCTTT.